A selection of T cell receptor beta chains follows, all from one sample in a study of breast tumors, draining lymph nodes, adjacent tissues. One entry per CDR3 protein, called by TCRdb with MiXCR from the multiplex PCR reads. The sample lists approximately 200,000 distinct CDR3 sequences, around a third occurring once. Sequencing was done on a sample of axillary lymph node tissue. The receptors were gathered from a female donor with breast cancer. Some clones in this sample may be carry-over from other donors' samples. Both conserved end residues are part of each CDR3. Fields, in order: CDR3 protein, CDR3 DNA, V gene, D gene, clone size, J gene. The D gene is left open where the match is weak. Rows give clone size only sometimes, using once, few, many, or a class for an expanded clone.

cdr3_aa: CASRSPGTGPSYEQYF; cdr3_nt: TGTGCCAGCAGATCACCCGGGACAGGACCCTCCTACGAGCAGTACTTC; v_call: TRBV13; d_call: TRBD1; clone_size: few; j_call: TRBJ2-7
cdr3_aa: CSRAADTQYF; cdr3_nt: TGCAGCAGGGCGGCAGATACGCAGTATTTT; v_call: TRBV29-1; d_call: .; clone_size: .; j_call: TRBJ2-3
cdr3_aa: CSASSFGGTRAGRFWETQYF; cdr3_nt: TGCAGTGCTAGTTCTTTCGGGGGAACCAGGGCGGGACGATTTTGGGAGACCCAGTACTTC; v_call: TRBV20-1; d_call: .; clone_size: many; j_call: TRBJ2-5
cdr3_aa: CASSPQSFSGSPLHF; cdr3_nt: TGTGCCAGCAGTCCCCAGAGTTTTTCCGGTTCACCCCTCCACTTT; v_call: TRBV5-8; d_call: .; clone_size: many; j_call: TRBJ1-6
cdr3_aa: CASGINYGYTF; cdr3_nt: TGTGCCAGCGGTATTAACTATGGCTACACCTTC; v_call: TRBV2; d_call: .; clone_size: .; j_call: TRBJ1-2
cdr3_aa: CASTPSLDTGELFF; cdr3_nt: TGTGCCAGCACCCCTTCCTTAGACACCGGGGAGCTGTTTTTT; v_call: TRBV27; d_call: .; clone_size: many; j_call: TRBJ2-2
cdr3_aa: CASSPGPATDTQYF; cdr3_nt: TGTGCCAGCAGCCCCGGACCAGCCACAGATACGCAGTATTTT; v_call: TRBV7-2; d_call: .; clone_size: many; j_call: TRBJ2-3
cdr3_aa: CASSDQGPDTQYF; cdr3_nt: TGTGCCAGCAGTGATCAGGGCCCAGATACGCAGTATTTT; v_call: TRBV6-1; d_call: .; clone_size: many; j_call: TRBJ2-3
cdr3_aa: CSAEGGYGYTF; cdr3_nt: TGCAGTGCTGAGGGTGGCTATGGCTACACCTTC; v_call: TRBV20-1; d_call: .; clone_size: .; j_call: TRBJ1-2
cdr3_aa: CASRSGTSSTDTQYF; cdr3_nt: TGTGCCAGCAGATCCGGGACATCTAGCACAGATACGCAGTATTTT; v_call: TRBV7-2; d_call: .; clone_size: many; j_call: TRBJ2-3
cdr3_aa: CASSSAPLDTQYF; cdr3_nt: TGTGCCAGCAGTTCGGCCCCCCTGGATACGCAGTATTTT; v_call: TRBV28; d_call: .; clone_size: few; j_call: TRBJ2-3
cdr3_aa: CASRQTGLAGEGVGYNEQFF; cdr3_nt: TGTGCCAGCAGACAAACGGGACTAGCGGGAGAGGGGGTCGGGTACAATGAGCAGTTCTTC; v_call: TRBV6-5; d_call: TRBD2; clone_size: many; j_call: TRBJ2-1
cdr3_aa: CASSSQSYEQYF; cdr3_nt: TGTGCCAGCAGCTCACAAAGCTACGAGCAGTACTTC; v_call: TRBV2; d_call: .; clone_size: many; j_call: TRBJ2-7
cdr3_aa: CASSSPHNQPQHF; cdr3_nt: TGTGCCAGCAGCTCCCCCCACAATCAGCCCCAGCATTTT; v_call: TRBV2; d_call: .; clone_size: .; j_call: TRBJ1-5
cdr3_aa: CASSAGTSEWDEQYF; cdr3_nt: TGTGCCAGCAGCGCCGGGACTAGCGAATGGGACGAGCAGTACTTC; v_call: TRBV11-2; d_call: TRBD2; clone_size: many; j_call: TRBJ2-7
cdr3_aa: CASRRRLAGPSSYNEQFF; cdr3_nt: TGTGCCAGCAGGAGGAGACTAGCGGGACCTAGCTCCTACAATGAGCAGTTCTTC; v_call: TRBV11-2; d_call: TRBD2; clone_size: .; j_call: TRBJ2-1
cdr3_aa: CASSEDSDSYEQYF; cdr3_nt: TGTGCCAGCAGCGAGGACAGCGACTCCTACGAGCAGTACTTC; v_call: TRBV11-3; d_call: .; clone_size: many; j_call: TRBJ2-7
cdr3_aa: CSARWRMEGADTRYF; cdr3_nt: TGCAGTGCTAGATGGCGGATGGAGGGAGCAGATACGCGGTATTTT; v_call: TRBV20-1; d_call: .; clone_size: .; j_call: TRBJ2-3
cdr3_aa: CASSERGASEEQYF; cdr3_nt: TGTGCCAGCAGTGAACGGGGGGCTTCGGAAGAGCAGTACTTC; v_call: TRBV6-1; d_call: .; clone_size: many; j_call: TRBJ2-7
cdr3_aa: CASRWGGAGTGELFF; cdr3_nt: TGTGCCAGCAGGTGGGGGGGCGCGGGCACCGGGGAGCTGTTTTTT; v_call: TRBV2; d_call: .; clone_size: many; j_call: TRBJ2-2
cdr3_aa: CASSGPFSGAGNTIYF; cdr3_nt: TGTGCCAGCAGCGGACCTTTTTCGGGGGCTGGAAACACCATATATTTT; v_call: TRBV7-8; d_call: .; clone_size: many; j_call: TRBJ1-3
cdr3_aa: CASSSQQGVDNSPLHF; cdr3_nt: TGCGCCAGCAGCTCCCAACAGGGGGTAGATAATTCACCCCTCCACTTT; v_call: TRBV5-1; d_call: TRBD1; clone_size: .; j_call: TRBJ1-6
cdr3_aa: CASSFGLGAGGNIQYF; cdr3_nt: TGTGCCAGCAGTTTCGGTTTGGGGGCCGGGGGAAACATTCAGTACTTC; v_call: TRBV12-3/TRBV12-4; d_call: .; clone_size: .; j_call: TRBJ2-4
cdr3_aa: CAWSNRQGVHEQYF; cdr3_nt: TGTGCCTGGAGCAATAGACAGGGGGTGCACGAGCAGTACTTC; v_call: TRBV30; d_call: TRBD1; clone_size: many; j_call: TRBJ2-7
cdr3_aa: CATRDRGYTNEKLFF; cdr3_nt: TGTGCCACTCGGGACAGGGGTTATACTAATGAAAAACTGTTTTTT; v_call: TRBV2; d_call: TRBD1; clone_size: once; j_call: TRBJ1-4
cdr3_aa: CASSQPGIETQYF; cdr3_nt: TGTGCCAGCAGCCAACCAGGGATAGAGACCCAGTACTTC; v_call: TRBV3-1; d_call: .; clone_size: many; j_call: TRBJ2-5
cdr3_aa: CASSLARGTDETQYF; cdr3_nt: TGTGCCAGCAGCTTAGCGCGGGGGACAGATGAGACCCAGTACTTC; v_call: TRBV7-2; d_call: .; clone_size: .; j_call: TRBJ2-5
cdr3_aa: CSARWSSYNSPLHF; cdr3_nt: TGCAGTGCTAGATGGAGCTCCTATAATTCACCCCTCCACTTT; v_call: TRBV20-1; d_call: .; clone_size: .; j_call: TRBJ1-6
cdr3_aa: CPNGTKYELYF; cdr3_nt: TGTCCCAACGGGACTAAGTACGAGCTGTACTTC; v_call: TRBV6-1; d_call: TRBD2; clone_size: .; j_call: TRBJ2-7
cdr3_aa: CSARAGTGGDEQYF; cdr3_nt: TGCAGTGCTAGGGCCGGGACAGGGGGCGACGAGCAGTACTTC; v_call: TRBV20-1; d_call: TRBD1; clone_size: .; j_call: TRBJ2-7
cdr3_aa: CSDQGVGEQFF; cdr3_nt: TGCAGTGACCAGGGGGTGGGTGAGCAGTTCTTC; v_call: TRBV29-1; d_call: TRBD1; clone_size: .; j_call: TRBJ2-1
cdr3_aa: CSARTGSTGELFF; cdr3_nt: TGCAGTGCTAGAACAGGGAGTACCGGGGAGCTGTTTTTT; v_call: TRBV20-1; d_call: .; clone_size: .; j_call: TRBJ2-2
cdr3_aa: CASSHGGIEGYTF; cdr3_nt: TGTGCCAGCAGTCACGGGGGGATAGAGGGCTACACCTTC; v_call: TRBV6-5; d_call: .; clone_size: many; j_call: TRBJ1-2
cdr3_aa: CAGSRKDSGNEKLFF; cdr3_nt: TGTGCCGGCAGCCGAAAAGACAGTGGCAATGAAAAACTGTTTTTT; v_call: TRBV3-1; d_call: .; clone_size: .; j_call: TRBJ1-4
cdr3_aa: CASSSPNLAGAGAHTQYF; cdr3_nt: TGTGCCAGCAGCTCCCCCAACCTAGCGGGAGCGGGCGCACATACGCAGTATTTT; v_call: TRBV7-8; d_call: TRBD2; clone_size: .; j_call: TRBJ2-3
cdr3_aa: CASSSDTYEQYF; cdr3_nt: TGCGCCAGCAGTTCGGACACCTACGAGCAGTACTTC; v_call: TRBV5-1; d_call: .; clone_size: many; j_call: TRBJ2-7
cdr3_aa: CASSWTTGGDYGYTF; cdr3_nt: TGTGCCAGCAGCTGGACGACAGGGGGGGACTATGGCTACACCTTC; v_call: TRBV11-2; d_call: TRBD1; clone_size: many; j_call: TRBJ1-2
cdr3_aa: CASSQRQGSYEQYF; cdr3_nt: TGTGCCAGCAGTCAACGACAGGGGTCCTACGAGCAGTACTTC; v_call: TRBV2; d_call: TRBD1; clone_size: many; j_call: TRBJ2-7
cdr3_aa: CASSPTTSADTGELFF; cdr3_nt: TGTGCCAGCAGCCCGACAACTAGCGCGGACACCGGGGAGCTGTTTTTT; v_call: TRBV5-8; d_call: TRBD2; clone_size: many; j_call: TRBJ2-2
cdr3_aa: CASSRQSDSPLHF; cdr3_nt: TGTGCCAGCAGTAGGCAGAGTGATTCACCCCTCCACTTT; v_call: TRBV6-5; d_call: .; clone_size: many; j_call: TRBJ1-6
cdr3_aa: CSATSPDTQYF; cdr3_nt: TGCAGTGCAACTAGCCCAGATACGCAGTATTTT; v_call: TRBV20-1; d_call: .; clone_size: many; j_call: TRBJ2-3
cdr3_aa: CASSGGTGGNQETQYF; cdr3_nt: TGTGCCAGCAGCGGTGGGACAGGGGGTAACCAAGAGACCCAGTACTTC; v_call: TRBV2; d_call: TRBD1; clone_size: many; j_call: TRBJ2-5